Listed here are 11 T cell receptor beta chains from one sample, sequenced in a study of cytomegalovirus exposure and HLA in healthy donors. The PCR had 60 Vbeta and 13 Jbeta primers. Sequenced by immunoSEQ multiplex PCR; TCRdb stores in-frame clones only, minus some. The sample consists of 200,000 or so clones, more than 65% of them appearing once. Material: PBMCs. The origin of the receptors is a woman in her twenties or thirties in good health and CMV-seropositive.

This rearrangement joins TRBV5-6 to TRBJ1-6; 8 positions agree with TRBD1. V dropped 2 bases and J dropped 7; count of bases not matched to a gene: 14. Germline CDR1 reads SGHDT; CDR2 reads YYEEEE. The CDR3 contains 18 residues. The CDR3 protein is CASSFSSGGRGRNSPLHF. In DNA form, the CDR3 reads TGTGCCAGCAGCTTTTCGTCTGGCGGCAGGGGGCGAAATTCACCCCTCCACTTT.

J is TRBJ2-1 and V is TRBV10-2, with D possibly being TRBD2 (9 bases). V was trimmed by 5 bases and J by 5 bases, leaving 28 bases between them. The length of the CDR3 is 19 residues. The germline gives CDR1 WSHSY, CDR2 SAAADI. The CDR3 spells CASSRTGSASGAPNNEQFF. CDR3 nucleotides: TGCGCCAGCAGTAGGACAGGGTCTGCTAGCGGGGCCCCTAACAATGAGCAGTTCTTC.

The genes are TRBV28 and TRBJ1-1, with a possible D match to TRBD1 (6 bases). Germline loops: CDR1 MDHEN, CDR2 SYDVKM. The length of the CDR3 is 14 residues. Trimming cost V 5 bases and J 1 base, with 11 bases left between them. CDR3 in amino acids: CASSITTGNTEAFF. The CDR3 coding sequence is TGTGCCAGCAGTATAACGACAGGGAACACTGAAGCTTTCTTT.

The chain carries TRBV5-6 and TRBJ1-1; tentatively, D is TRBD1 (5 bases). CDR3 length: 13 amino acids. Germline V lookup: CDR1 SGHDT, CDR2 YYEEEE. V gave up 6 bases and J gave up 1 base, with 10 bases separating them. The CDR3 sequence: CASTTGANTEAFF. In DNA form, the CDR3 reads TGTGCCAGCACCACTGGGGCGAACACTGAAGCTTTCTTT.

This clone was recorded only once. V is TRBV11-2 and J is TRBJ2-7, with 8 bases lining up with TRBD2. The CDR3 covers 15 residues. V dropped 7 bases and J dropped 0; count of bases not matched to a gene: 8. CDR1 and CDR2 from the germline V gene are SGHAT and FQNNGV. CDR3 in DNA: TGTGCCAGCAAAAGAGAGGCGGGGGGCTCCTACGAGCAGTACTTC. This encodes CASKREAGGSYEQYF.

This clone was counted between two and nine times. In the same sample, other DNA sequences code for this CDR3. The chain recombines TRBV5-1 with TRBJ2-1; TRBD2 aligns across 10 bases. The CDR3 contains 15 residues. Germline loops: CDR1 SGHRS, CDR2 YFSETQ. After removal of 1 base from V and 7 bases from J, the junction contained 5 bases not matched to a gene. CDR3 protein: CASSLRGLAENEQFF. The CDR3 nucleotides read TGCGCCAGCAGCTTGAGAGGACTAGCGGAAAATGAGCAGTTCTTC.

Only a few counts were recorded for this clone. The V call is TRBV6-6, the J call TRBJ2-7; D is ambiguous. Germline CDR1 is MNHNY and CDR2 is SVGAGI (reference sequence). Trimming pared 4 bases from V and 7 bases from J, leaving 8 bases between. The CDR3 loop spans 11 amino acids. For the CDR3, the DNA is TGTGCCAGCAGTTTAGCAGATGAGCAGTACTTC. Amino acids: CASSLADEQYF.

V usage is TRBV11-2 and J usage is TRBJ2-3, with D unresolved. The CDR3 loop spans 15 amino acids. V was pared by 5 bases and J by 4 bases, with 16 bases between. Per the germline V gene, CDR1 is SGHAT and CDR2 is FQNNGV. The CDR3 DNA follows: TGTGCCAGCAGCCCCCTATTACGTGGTCCAGATACGCAGTATTTT. Protein sequence: CASSPLLRGPDTQYF.

The J gene is TRBJ2-5, the V gene TRBV7-9; no reliable D call. V was shortened by 4 bases and J by 4 bases, with 16 bases between the two germline ends. Germline lookup yields CDR1 SEHNR and CDR2 FQNEAQ (reference sequence). There are 15 residues in the CDR3. CDR3 sequence reads: CASSSGNSPGETQYF. The CDR3 DNA reads TGTGCCAGCAGCTCCGGAAATAGCCCCGGAGAGACCCAGTACTTC.

This clone was seen a handful of times. The rearrangement joins TRBV28 to TRBJ1-5; tentative D call: TRBD1 (6 bases). CDR1 is MDHEN, CDR2 SYDVKM, per germline. The ends were cut back, 8 bases at V and 6 bases at J, with 23 bases in the middle. This CDR3 comprises 16 residues. CDR3 loop: CASSPLRGGRGQPQHF. Here the CDR3 DNA reads TGTGCCAGCTCTCCCCTGCGGGGGGGGCGCGGTCAGCCCCAGCATTTT. Full variable domain (outside the CDR3, taken from reference TRBV28 and TRBJ1-5): DVKVTQSSRYLVKRTGEKVFLECVQDMDHENMFWYRQDPGLGLRLIYFSYDVKMKEKGDIPEGYSVSREKKERFSLILESASTNQTSMYLCASSPLRGGRGQPQHFGDGTRLSIL.

This clone was seen once. The genes are TRBV27 and TRBJ2-3; a weak D match, TRBD1 (6 bases). This CDR3 spans 14 amino acids. Germline V gives CDR1 MNHEY, CDR2 SMNVEV (reference sequence). Trimming took off 5 bases at V and 0 bases at J, with 9 bases between the two ends. CDR3 nucleotide sequence: TGTGCCAGCAGTCGACAGGTTAGCACAGATACGCAGTATTTT. Translation: CASSRQVSTDTQYF.